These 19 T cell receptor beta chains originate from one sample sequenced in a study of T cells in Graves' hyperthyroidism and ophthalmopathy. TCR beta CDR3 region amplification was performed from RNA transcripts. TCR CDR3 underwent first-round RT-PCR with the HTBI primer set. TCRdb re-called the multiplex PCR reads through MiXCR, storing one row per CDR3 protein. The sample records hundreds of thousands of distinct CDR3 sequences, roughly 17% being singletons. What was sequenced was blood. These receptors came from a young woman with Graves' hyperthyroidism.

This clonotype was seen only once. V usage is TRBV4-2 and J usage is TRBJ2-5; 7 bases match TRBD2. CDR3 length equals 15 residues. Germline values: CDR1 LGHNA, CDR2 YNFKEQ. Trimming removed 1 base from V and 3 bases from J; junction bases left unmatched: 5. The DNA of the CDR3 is TGTGCCAGCAGCCAAGGAGCTAGCGGTGAAGAGACCCAGTACTTC. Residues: CASSQGASGEETQYF.

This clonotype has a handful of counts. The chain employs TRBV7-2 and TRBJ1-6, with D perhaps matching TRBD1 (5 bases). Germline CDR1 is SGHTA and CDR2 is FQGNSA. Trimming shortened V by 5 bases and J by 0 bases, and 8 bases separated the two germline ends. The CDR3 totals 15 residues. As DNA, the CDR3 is TGTGCCAGCAGCGCAGGGAGCTCCTATAATTCACCCCTCCACTTT. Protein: CASSAGSSYNSPLHF.

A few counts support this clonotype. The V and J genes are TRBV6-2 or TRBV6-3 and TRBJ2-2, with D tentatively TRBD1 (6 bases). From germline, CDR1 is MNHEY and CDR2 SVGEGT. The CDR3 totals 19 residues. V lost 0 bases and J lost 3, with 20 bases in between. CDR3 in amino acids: CASSYSRDTSRSYTGELFF. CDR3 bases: TGTGCCAGCAGTTACTCGAGGGACACCTCCCGGAGTTACACCGGGGAGCTGTTTTTT.

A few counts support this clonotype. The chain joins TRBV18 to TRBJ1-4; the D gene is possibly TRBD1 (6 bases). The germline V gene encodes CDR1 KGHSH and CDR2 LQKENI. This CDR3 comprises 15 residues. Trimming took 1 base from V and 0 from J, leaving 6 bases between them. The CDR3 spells CASSPRGPTNEKLFF. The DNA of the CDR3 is TGTGCCAGCTCACCACGGGGGCCAACTAATGAAAAACTGTTTTTT.

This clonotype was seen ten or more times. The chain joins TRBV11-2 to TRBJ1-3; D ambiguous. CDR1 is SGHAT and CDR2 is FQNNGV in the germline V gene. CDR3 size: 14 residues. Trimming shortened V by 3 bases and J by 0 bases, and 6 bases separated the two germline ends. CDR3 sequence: CASSLDFSGNTIYF. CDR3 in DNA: TGTGCCAGCAGCTTGGACTTCTCTGGAAACACCATATATTTT.

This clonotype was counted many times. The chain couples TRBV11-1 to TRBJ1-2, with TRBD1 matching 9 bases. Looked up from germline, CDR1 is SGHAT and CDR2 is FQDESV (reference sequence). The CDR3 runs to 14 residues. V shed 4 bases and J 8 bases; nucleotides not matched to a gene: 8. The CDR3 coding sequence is TGTGCCAGCAGCTCGACAGGGGGAAAAGAAGGCTACACCTTC. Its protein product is CASSSTGGKEGYTF.

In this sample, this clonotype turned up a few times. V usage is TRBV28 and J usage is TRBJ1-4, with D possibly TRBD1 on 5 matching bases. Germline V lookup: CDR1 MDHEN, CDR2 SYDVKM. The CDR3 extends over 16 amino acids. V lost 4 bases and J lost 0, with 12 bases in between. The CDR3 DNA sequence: TGTGCCAGCAGTTCCCTCGACAGAGCAACTAATGAAAAACTGTTTTTT. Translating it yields CASSSLDRATNEKLFF.

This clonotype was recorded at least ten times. DNA of the CDR3: TGCAGTGCGAAACAGGGGAGTGGTGTCACAGATACGCAGTATTTT. As protein: CSAKQGSGVTDTQYF. V usage is TRBV20-1 and J usage is TRBJ2-3; TRBD1 agrees at 7 bases. The CDR3 is 15 amino acids. Per germline, CDR1 DFQATT and CDR2 SNEGSKA (reference sequence). With V trimmed by 6 bases and J by 2 bases, 11 bases remained unmatched.

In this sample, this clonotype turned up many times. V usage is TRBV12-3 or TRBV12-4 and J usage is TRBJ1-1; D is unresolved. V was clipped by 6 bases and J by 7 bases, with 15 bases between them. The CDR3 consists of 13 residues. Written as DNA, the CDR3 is TGTGCCAGCAGCCTCGGAACAGTTCATGAAGCTTTCTTT. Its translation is CASSLGTVHEAFF.

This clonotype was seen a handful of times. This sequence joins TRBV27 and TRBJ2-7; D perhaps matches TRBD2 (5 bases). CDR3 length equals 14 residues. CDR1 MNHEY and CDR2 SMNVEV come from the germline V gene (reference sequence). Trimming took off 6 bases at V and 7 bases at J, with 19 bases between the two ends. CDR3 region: CASRLEAFRREQYF. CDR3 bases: TGTGCCAGCAGGTTGGAGGCATTCAGGAGGGAGCAGTACTTC.

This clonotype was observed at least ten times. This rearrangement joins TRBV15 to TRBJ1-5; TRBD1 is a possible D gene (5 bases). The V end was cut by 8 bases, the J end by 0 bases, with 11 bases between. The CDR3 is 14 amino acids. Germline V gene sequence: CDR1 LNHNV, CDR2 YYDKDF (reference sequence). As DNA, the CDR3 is TGTGCCACCTCGGAGGGGTCTAGCAATCAGCCCCAGCATTTT. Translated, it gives CATSEGSSNQPQHF.

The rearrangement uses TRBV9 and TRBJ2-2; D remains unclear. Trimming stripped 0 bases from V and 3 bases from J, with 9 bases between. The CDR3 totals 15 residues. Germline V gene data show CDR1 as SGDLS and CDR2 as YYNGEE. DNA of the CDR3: TGTGCCAGCAGCGTAGACGGAGACGACACCGGGGAGCTGTTTTTT. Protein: CASSVDGDDTGELFF.

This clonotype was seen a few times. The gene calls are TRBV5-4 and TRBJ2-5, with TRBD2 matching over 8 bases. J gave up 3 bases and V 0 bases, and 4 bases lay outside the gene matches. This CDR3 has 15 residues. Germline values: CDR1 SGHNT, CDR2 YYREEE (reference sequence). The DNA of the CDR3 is TGTGCCAGCAGCTTGGATCCAGCGGGAGAAGAGACCCAGTACTTC. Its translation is CASSLDPAGEETQYF. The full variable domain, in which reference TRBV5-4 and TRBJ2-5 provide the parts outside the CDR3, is ETGVTQSPTHLIKTRGQQVTLRCSSQSGHNTVSWYQQALGQGPQFIFQYYREEENGRGNFPPRFSGLQFPNYSSELNVNALELDDSALYLCASSLDPAGEETQYFGPGTRLLVL.

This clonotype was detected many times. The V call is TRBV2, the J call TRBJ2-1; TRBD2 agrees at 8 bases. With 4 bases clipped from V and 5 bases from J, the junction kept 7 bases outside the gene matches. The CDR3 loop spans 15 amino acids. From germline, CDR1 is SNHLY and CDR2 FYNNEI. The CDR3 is CASSATGTRHNEQFF. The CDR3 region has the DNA TGTGCCAGCAGTGCAACCGGGACTAGACACAATGAGCAGTTCTTC.

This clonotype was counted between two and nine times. CDR3 protein: CASSLAPEGTYEQYF. DNA for the CDR3: TGTGCCAGCAGTTTAGCGCCGGAGGGGACCTACGAGCAGTACTTC. The chain joins TRBV12-3 or TRBV12-4 to TRBJ2-7; TRBD2 might be the D (6 bases). This CDR3 has 15 residues. V was cut by 0 bases and J by 2 bases, with 11 bases left in between.

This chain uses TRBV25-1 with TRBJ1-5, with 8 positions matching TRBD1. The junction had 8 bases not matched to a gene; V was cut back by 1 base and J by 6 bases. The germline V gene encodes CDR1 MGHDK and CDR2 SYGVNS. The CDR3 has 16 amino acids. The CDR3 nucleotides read TGTGCCAGCAGTGAATCCGGCAGGGGGCACGGTCAGCCCCAGCATTTT. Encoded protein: CASSESGRGHGQPQHF.

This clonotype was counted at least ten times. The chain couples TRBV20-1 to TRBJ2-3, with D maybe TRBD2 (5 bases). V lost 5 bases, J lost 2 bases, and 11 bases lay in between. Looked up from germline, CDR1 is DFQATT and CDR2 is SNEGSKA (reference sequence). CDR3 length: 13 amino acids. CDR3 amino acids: CSAWSSDTDTQYF. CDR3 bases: TGCAGTGCTTGGAGTAGCGACACAGATACGCAGTATTTT.

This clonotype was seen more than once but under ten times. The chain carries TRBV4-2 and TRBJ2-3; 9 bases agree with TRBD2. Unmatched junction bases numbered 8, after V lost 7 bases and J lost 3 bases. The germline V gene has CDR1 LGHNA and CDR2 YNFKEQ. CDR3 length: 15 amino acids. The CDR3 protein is CASTAASGITDTQYF. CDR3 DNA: TGTGCCAGCACCGCTGCTAGCGGGATAACAGATACGCAGTATTTT.

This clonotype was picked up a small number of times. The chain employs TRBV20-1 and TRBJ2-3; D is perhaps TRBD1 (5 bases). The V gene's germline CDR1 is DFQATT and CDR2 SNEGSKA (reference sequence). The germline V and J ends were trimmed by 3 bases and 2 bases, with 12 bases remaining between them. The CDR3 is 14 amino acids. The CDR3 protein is CSASGVGLTDTQYF. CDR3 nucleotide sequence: TGCAGTGCTAGTGGGGTGGGGCTCACAGATACGCAGTATTTT.